What follows are 19 T cell receptor beta chains derived from one specimen sequenced in a study of cytomegalovirus exposure and HLA in healthy donors. Repertoires were generated with immunoSEQ multiplex PCR, while TCRdb's copy carries only in-frame clones and drops some. The sample lists some 140,000 clones, more than 70% occurring once. Material: PBMCs. The receptors were sampled from a human donor in good health.

The J gene is TRBJ1-2, the V gene TRBV28; TRBD1 might be the D (5 bases). CDR3 length: 15 residues. The V gene's germline CDR1 is MDHEN and CDR2 SYDVKM. The ends were cut back, 3 bases at V and 8 bases at J, with 19 bases in the middle. CDR3 sequence reads: CASSLSKRGQKGYTF. For the CDR3, the DNA is TGTGCCAGCAGTTTGTCTAAGCGTGGACAAAAGGGCTACACCTTC.

The rearrangement uses TRBV6-1 and TRBJ1-2; the D gene is possibly TRBD1 (6 bases). The CDR3 sequence is 12 residues long. Trimming cost V 8 bases and J 2 bases, with 9 bases left between them. Germline values: CDR1 MNHNS, CDR2 SASEGT. The CDR3 DNA follows: TGTGCCAGCGGGGACACCAACTATGGCTACACCTTC. It codes for CASGDTNYGYTF.

V usage is TRBV13 and J usage is TRBJ1-1, with a weak D call TRBD1 (6 bases). Trimming cost V 4 bases and J 5 bases, with 14 bases left between them. Germline CDR1 reads PRHDT; CDR2 reads FYEKMQ (reference sequence). The CDR3 contains 14 residues. The chain's CDR3 is CASSYTGFVTEAFF. CDR3 DNA sequence: TGTGCCAGCAGCTATACAGGGTTCGTGACTGAAGCTTTCTTT. The whole variable domain, filled in from reference TRBV13 and TRBJ1-1, reads AAGVIQSPRHLIKEKRETATLKCYPIPRHDTVYWYQQGPGQDPQFLISFYEKMQSDKGSIPDRFSAQQFSDYHSELNMSSLELGDSALYFCASSYTGFVTEAFFGQGTRLTVV.

This chain links TRBV7-6 with TRBJ2-7; D might be TRBD2 (5 bases). Germline V CDR1 and CDR2: SGHVS, FNYEAQ. V was clipped by 3 bases and J by 2 bases, with 14 bases between them. CDR3 length: 15 residues. The CDR3 spells CASSFSEGETYEQYF. In nucleotides, the CDR3 is TGTGCCAGCAGCTTTTCCGAGGGAGAAACCTACGAGCAGTACTTC.

The rearrangement uses TRBV5-1 and TRBJ2-4; possibly TRBD1 for D (5 bases). Deletions cut 2 bases from V and 5 bases from J, with 17 bases between. The CDR3 contains 16 residues. The germline V gene encodes CDR1 SGHRS and CDR2 YFSETQ. DNA for the CDR3: TGCGCCAGCAGCTTAAGTGGCAGGGCGGATGAAAACATTCAGTACTTC. It specifies CASSLSGRADENIQYF.

V gene TRBV7-9 combines with J gene TRBJ1-1; TRBD1 aligns across 7 bases. J gave up 2 bases and V 7 bases, and 7 bases lay outside the gene matches. Germline CDR1 and CDR2: SEHNR and FQNEAQ (reference sequence). This CDR3 has 14 amino acids. This CDR3 reads CASTVDRANTEAFF. In DNA form, the CDR3 reads TGTGCCAGCACCGTCGACAGGGCAAACACTGAAGCTTTCTTT. Filled out from reference TRBV7-9 and TRBJ1-1, the complete variable domain reads DTGVSQNPRHKITKRGQNVTFRCDPISEHNRLYWYRQTLGQGPEFLTYFQNEAQLEKSRLLSDRFSAERPKGSFSTLEIQRTEQGDSAMYLCASTVDRANTEAFFGQGTRLTVV.

The V call is TRBV27, the J call TRBJ2-7; 8 nucleotides align to TRBD2. CDR3 length: 15 amino acids. The germline CDR1 and CDR2 sequences are MNHEY and SMNVEV (reference sequence). J was trimmed by 2 bases and V by 5 bases; bases with no gene match: 8. The chain's CDR3 is CASSPLAGGTYEQYF. CDR3 DNA sequence: TGTGCCAGCAGTCCACTGGCGGGGGGCACCTACGAGCAGTACTTC.

This chain connects TRBV4-3 to TRBJ1-2, with 7 bases fitting TRBD1. CDR1 is LGHNA and CDR2 is YSLEER in the germline V gene. The CDR3 sequence is 13 residues long. The junction had 4 bases not matched to a gene; V was cut back by 5 bases and J by 4 bases. The DNA of the CDR3 is TGCGCCAGCAGCGAACAGGGGACCTATGGCTACACCTTC. Translated: CASSEQGTYGYTF.

V is TRBV5-1 and J is TRBJ2-2; 12 bases match TRBD2. This CDR3 has 16 residues. CDR1 is SGHRS, CDR2 YFSETQ, per germline. The V and J ends lost 3 bases and 6 bases, in that order; junction bases with no gene match: 6. The CDR3 DNA reads as TGCGCCAGCAGCTCGACTAGCGGGAGCCCCCCCGGGGAGCTGTTTTTT. Translation: CASSSTSGSPPGELFF.

V usage is TRBV6-6 and J usage is TRBJ2-7, with D maybe TRBD2 (6 bases). The CDR3 runs 15 residues. In germline, CDR1 is MNHNY, CDR2 SVGAGI (reference sequence). Between the trimmed V and J ends, which lost 6 bases and 6 bases, there was a span of 21 bases. Here the CDR3 DNA reads TGTGCCAGCAGAAGCCGGGACTCCAGTTTCCTCGAGCAGTACTTC. Translated: CASRSRDSSFLEQYF.

The rearrangement uses TRBV6-6 and TRBJ2-3; D not resolved. The CDR3 contains 13 residues. V dropped 6 bases and J dropped 0 bases, with 7 bases sitting between them. Germline V lookup: CDR1 MNHNY, CDR2 SVGAGI (reference sequence). CDR3 in amino acids: CASRVSSTDTQYF. CDR3 nucleotides: TGTGCCAGCAGGGTTAGCAGCACAGATACGCAGTATTTT.

This chain uses TRBV2 with TRBJ2-1; perhaps TRBD1 as D (6 bases). The V end lost 5 bases, the J end lost 1 base, and 12 bases lay between the germline ends. Germline-derived CDR1 and CDR2 are SNHLY and FYNNEI. There are 15 residues in the CDR3. CDR3 loop: CASSRQGWSYNEQFF. CDR3 sequence (DNA): TGTGCCAGCAGTCGCCAGGGGTGGTCCTACAATGAGCAGTTCTTC. The variable domain in full, completed from reference TRBV2 and TRBJ2-1, reads EPEVTQTPSHQVTQMGQEVILRCVPISNHLYFYWYRQILGQKVEFLVSFYNNEISEKSEIFDDQFSVERPDGSNFTLKIRSTKLEDSAMYFCASSRQGWSYNEQFFGPGTRLTVL.

The rearrangement links TRBV27 to TRBJ2-1; D is unresolved. Germline loops: CDR1 MNHEY, CDR2 SMNVEV (reference sequence). The CDR3 is 15 amino acids. V was pared by 3 bases and J by 0 bases, with 9 bases between. The CDR3 loop reads CASSFGGFSYNEQFF. The DNA for the CDR3 is TGTGCCAGCAGTTTCGGCGGTTTCTCCTACAATGAGCAGTTCTTC.

The chain couples TRBV4-1 to TRBJ2-3; tentative D call: TRBD2 (5 bases). This CDR3 contains 16 residues. Looked up from germline, CDR1 is MGHRA and CDR2 is YSYEKL. Trimming shortened V by 1 base and J by 3 bases, and 14 bases separated the two germline ends. The CDR3 loop is CASSQGWRRRTDTQYF. CDR3 nucleotides: TGCGCCAGCAGCCAAGGGTGGCGGAGGAGGACAGATACGCAGTATTTT.

The chain employs TRBV7-2 and TRBJ2-6; unclear D gene. The V end was cut by 5 bases, the J end by 2 bases, with 10 bases between. There are 15 residues in the CDR3. The germline V gene encodes CDR1 SGHTA and CDR2 FQGNSA. The chain's CDR3 is CASSPHMAGANVLTF. CDR3 DNA sequence: TGTGCCAGCAGCCCCCACATGGCTGGGGCCAACGTCCTGACTTTC. Together with reference TRBV7-2 and TRBJ2-6, the CDR3 gives the full variable domain: GAGVSQSPSNKVTEKGKDVELRCDPISGHTALYWYRQSLGQGLEFLIYFQGNSAPDKSGLPSDRFSAERTGGSVSTLTIQRTQQEDSAVYLCASSPHMAGANVLTFGAGSRLTVL.

This chain joins TRBV5-1 and TRBJ2-7, with a weak D call TRBD2 (7 bases). The V end lost 2 bases, the J end lost 7 bases, and 19 bases lay between the germline ends. Germline values: CDR1 SGHRS, CDR2 YFSETQ. The CDR3 is 15 residues long. The CDR3 sequence is CASSFEGGRREEQYF. In DNA, the CDR3 is TGCGCCAGCAGCTTTGAGGGGGGGCGCCGGGAGGAGCAGTACTTC.

The rearrangement links TRBV28 to TRBJ2-1, with TRBD1 matching over 12 bases. Germline assignment: CDR1 MDHEN and CDR2 SYDVKM. J gave up 5 bases and V 4 bases, and 6 bases lay outside the gene matches. CDR3 length: 16 residues. CDR3 nucleotide sequence: TGTGCCAGCAGTTCCACCGGGACAGGGGGCCACAATGAGCAGTTCTTC. Translation gives CASSSTGTGGHNEQFF.

The chain is built from TRBV11-2 and TRBJ1-1; 9 nucleotides match TRBD1. Trimming took 5 bases from V and 4 from J; bases not matched to a gene: 8. Germline CDR1 reads SGHAT; CDR2 reads FQNNGV. The CDR3 totals 15 residues. The DNA for the CDR3 is TGTGCCAGCAGCGCCTCCCGGACAGGGGTCACTGAAGCTTTCTTT. Amino acids: CASSASRTGVTEAFF.

This chain uses TRBV5-5 with TRBJ1-4; D may be TRBD1 (5 bases). V lost 6 bases and J 4 bases, leaving 13 bases between the germline ends. This CDR3 spans 14 amino acids. CDR1 and CDR2 (germline): SGHKS, YYEKEE (reference sequence). The CDR3 DNA is TGTGCCAGCAATCACGGGGGTGGTAATGAAAAACTGTTTTTT. This encodes CASNHGGGNEKLFF. The variable domain in full, with the rest retrieved from reference TRBV5-5 and TRBJ1-4, is DAGVTQSPTHLIKTRGQQVTLRCSPISGHKSVSWYQQVLGQGPQFIFQYYEKEERGRGNFPDRFSARQFPNYSSELNVNALLLGDSALYLCASNHGGGNEKLFFGSGTQLSVL.